This T cell receptor beta chain was sequenced during a study of cytomegalovirus exposure and HLA in healthy donors. PCR involved 60 Vbeta and 13 Jbeta primers. This table comes from immunoSEQ multiplex PCR, and its TCRdb copy is limited to in-frame clones, with some not included. The sample has about 100,000 clones, 78% seen once. Germline loops: CDR1 SQVTM, CDR2 ANQGSEA. The J segment lost 0 bases and the V segment lost 4 bases, leaving 6 bases of the junction unmatched. The CDR3 loop spans 16 amino acids. This TCR was recovered from a woman in her fifties or sixties in good health and CMV-seronegative. Sequencing input: PBMCs. The chain combines TRBV29-1 with TRBJ2-6; 7 bases are a match to TRBD2. DNA for the CDR3: TGCAGCGTTGCGAGGGCGGGGGACTCTGGGGCCAACGTCCTGACTTTC. This sequence encodes CSVARAGDSGANVLTF. The whole variable domain, filled in from reference TRBV29-1 and TRBJ2-6, reads SAVISQKPSRDICQRGTSLTIQCQVDSQVTMMFWYRQQPGQSLTLIATANQGSEATYESGFVIDKFPISRPNLTFSTLTVSNMSPEDSSIYLCSVARAGDSGANVLTFGAGSRLTVL.